This TCR beta chain emerged from a study of blood T cell repertoires in COVID-19. In the source study's methods: It was from reference gene primer amplification that nucleated cell counts were estimated. Repertoires were generated with immunoSEQ multiplex PCR, while TCRdb's copy carries only in-frame clones and drops some. V and J calls and clone size follow that table, whereas D and trimming were derived from the DNA. The table includes just under 150,000 clones, about 89% detected once. This CDR3 spans 15 amino acids. The germline CDR1 and CDR2 sequences are SGHNT and YYREEE (reference sequence). V shed 4 bases and J shed 11 bases, with 21 bases lying between them.

Input material: peripheral blood. This chain links TRBV5-4 with TRBJ2-2, with TRBD1 as a possible D gene (6 bases). The TCR was taken from a man aged 50-60 years who had recovered from COVID-19. The CDR3: CASSPPPGATGELFF. In DNA form, the CDR3 reads TGTGCCAGCAGCCCACCGCCAGGGGCAACTGGCGAGCTGTTTTTT.